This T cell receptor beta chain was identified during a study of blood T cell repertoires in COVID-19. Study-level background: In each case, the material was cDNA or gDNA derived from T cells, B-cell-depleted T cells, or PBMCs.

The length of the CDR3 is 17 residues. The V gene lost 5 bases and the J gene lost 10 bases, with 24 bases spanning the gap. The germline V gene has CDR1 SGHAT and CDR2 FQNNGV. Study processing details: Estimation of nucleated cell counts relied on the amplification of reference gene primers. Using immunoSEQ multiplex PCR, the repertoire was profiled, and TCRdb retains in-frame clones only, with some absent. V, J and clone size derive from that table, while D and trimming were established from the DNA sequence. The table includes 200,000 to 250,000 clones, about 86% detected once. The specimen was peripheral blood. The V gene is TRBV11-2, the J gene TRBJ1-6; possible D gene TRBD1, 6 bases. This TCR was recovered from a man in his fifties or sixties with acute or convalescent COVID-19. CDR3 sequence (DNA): TGTGCCAGCAGCCGGACTCCCATACCCACAGGGCTCTCACCCCTCCACTTT. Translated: CASSRTPIPTGLSPLHF.